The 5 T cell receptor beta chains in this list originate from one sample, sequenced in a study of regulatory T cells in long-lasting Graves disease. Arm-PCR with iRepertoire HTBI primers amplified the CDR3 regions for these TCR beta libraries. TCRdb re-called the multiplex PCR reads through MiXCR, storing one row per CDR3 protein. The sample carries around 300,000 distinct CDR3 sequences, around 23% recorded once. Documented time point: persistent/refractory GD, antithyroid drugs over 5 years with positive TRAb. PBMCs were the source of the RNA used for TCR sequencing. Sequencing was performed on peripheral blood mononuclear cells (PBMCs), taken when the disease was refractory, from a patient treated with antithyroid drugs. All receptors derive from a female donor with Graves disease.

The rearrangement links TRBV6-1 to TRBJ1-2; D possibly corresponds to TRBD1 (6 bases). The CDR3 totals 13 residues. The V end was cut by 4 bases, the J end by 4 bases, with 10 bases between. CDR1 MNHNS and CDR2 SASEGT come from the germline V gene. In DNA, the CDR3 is TGTGCCAGCAGTGCGGACAGTTTCTATGGCTACACCTTC. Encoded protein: CASSADSFYGYTF.

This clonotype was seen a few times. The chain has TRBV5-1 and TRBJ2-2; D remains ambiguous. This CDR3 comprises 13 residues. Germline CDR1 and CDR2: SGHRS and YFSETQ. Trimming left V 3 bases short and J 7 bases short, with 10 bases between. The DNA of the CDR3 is TGCGCCAGCAGCTCGTACTCGGGCGGGGAGCTGTTTTTT. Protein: CASSSYSGGELFF.

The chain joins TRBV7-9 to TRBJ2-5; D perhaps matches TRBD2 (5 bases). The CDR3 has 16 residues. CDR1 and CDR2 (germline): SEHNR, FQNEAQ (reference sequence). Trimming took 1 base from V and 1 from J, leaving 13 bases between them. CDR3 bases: TGTGCCAGCAGCTTAGAAGTAGGCGGGCTCCAAGAGACCCAGTACTTC. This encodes CASSLEVGGLQETQYF.

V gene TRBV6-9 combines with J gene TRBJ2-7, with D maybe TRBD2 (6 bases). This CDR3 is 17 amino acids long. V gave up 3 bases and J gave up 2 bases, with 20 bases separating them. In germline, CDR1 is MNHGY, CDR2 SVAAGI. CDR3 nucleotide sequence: TGTGCCAGCAGTTACCCCCCCAGCGGGCGATCGCCCTACGAGCAGTACTTC. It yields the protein CASSYPPSGRSPYEQYF.

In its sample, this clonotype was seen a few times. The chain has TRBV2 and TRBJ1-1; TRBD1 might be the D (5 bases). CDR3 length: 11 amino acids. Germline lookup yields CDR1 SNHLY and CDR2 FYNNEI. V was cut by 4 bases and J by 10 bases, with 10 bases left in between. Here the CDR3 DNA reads TGTGCCAGCAGTGGTCTGGGGGGAGCTTTCTTT. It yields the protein CASSGLGGAFF.